The rows below give T cell receptor beta chains drawn from one sample of a study of blood T cell repertoires in COVID-19. Profiling relied on immunoSEQ multiplex PCR, and the TCRdb table lists in-frame clones only, not all of them. The table records some 110,000 clones, roughly 87% of them present only once. The sample was peripheral blood. The receptors come from a human donor in a cohort sampled during active COVID-19. Each CDR3 is given with its conserved first and last residue. Fields, in order: J gene, V gene, CDR3 length, D gene, clone size, CDR3 DNA, CDR3 protein. A D gene is named only where the DNA matches it firmly. Part of the rows lack a size; the others show once, few, many or a class for expanded clones.

J gene: TRBJ1-6
V gene: TRBV3-1/TRBV3-2
CDR3 length: 15
D gene: NA
clone size: few
CDR3 DNA: TGTGCCAGCAGACCCAGGTTGGGCACGAATTCACCCCTCCACTTT
CDR3 protein: CASRPRLGTNSPLHF

J gene: TRBJ2-1
V gene: TRBV28
CDR3 length: 16
D gene: TRBD2
clone size: NA
CDR3 DNA: TGTGCCAGCAGTGGACCCGGGACTAGCGGCTACAATGAGCAGTTCTTC
CDR3 protein: CASSGPGTSGYNEQFF

J gene: TRBJ2-4
V gene: TRBV10-2
CDR3 length: 16
D gene: TRBD2
clone size: NA
CDR3 DNA: TGCGCCATCGGGGGTAGCGGGGGGAGCGAGGGAAACATTCAGTACTTC
CDR3 protein: CAIGGSGGSEGNIQYF

J gene: TRBJ1-1
V gene: TRBV9
CDR3 length: 13
D gene: NA
clone size: NA
CDR3 DNA: TGTGCCAGCAGCGTAGTCACGGGCACTGAAGCTTTCTTT
CDR3 protein: CASSVVTGTEAFF

J gene: TRBJ2-7
V gene: TRBV25-1
CDR3 length: 14
D gene: TRBD2
clone size: NA
CDR3 DNA: TGTGCCAGCAGTGATCTAGCGGACTCCTACGAGCAGTACTTC
CDR3 protein: CASSDLADSYEQYF

J gene: TRBJ2-1
V gene: TRBV5-1
CDR3 length: 11
D gene: TRBD1
clone size: NA
CDR3 DNA: TGCGCCAGCAGGGAATCCGGGACAGTGGTCTTC
CDR3 protein: CASRESGTVVF

J gene: TRBJ2-1
V gene: TRBV12-3/TRBV12-4
CDR3 length: 11
D gene: NA
clone size: NA
CDR3 DNA: TGTGCCACCTCACTGGGGCGGGGACAGTTCTTC
CDR3 protein: CATSLGRGQFF

J gene: TRBJ1-1
V gene: TRBV19
CDR3 length: 16
D gene: TRBD1
clone size: NA
CDR3 DNA: TGTGCCAGTAGTATTATGGCGGGACAGGAGAACACTGAAGCTTTCTTT
CDR3 protein: CASSIMAGQENTEAFF

J gene: TRBJ2-2
V gene: TRBV7-9
CDR3 length: 17
D gene: TRBD1
clone size: NA
CDR3 DNA: TGTGCCAGCAGCTACCTAGGGGGACAGGGTGACACCGGGGAGCTGTTTTTT
CDR3 protein: CASSYLGGQGDTGELFF

J gene: TRBJ1-2
V gene: TRBV25-1
CDR3 length: 16
D gene: NA
clone size: NA
CDR3 DNA: TGTGCCAGCAGTGAGATCACTAGCGTTCCTAACTATGGCTACACCTTC
CDR3 protein: CASSEITSVPNYGYTF

J gene: TRBJ2-2
V gene: TRBV12-3/TRBV12-4
CDR3 length: 12
D gene: NA
clone size: NA
CDR3 DNA: TGTGCCAGTCGACAGTCCACCGGGGAGCTGTTTTTT
CDR3 protein: CASRQSTGELFF

J gene: TRBJ2-6
V gene: TRBV19
CDR3 length: 16
D gene: NA
clone size: NA
CDR3 DNA: TGTGCCAGTAGTATCCACAGTTCCTCTGGGGCCAACGTCCTGACTTTC
CDR3 protein: CASSIHSSSGANVLTF

J gene: TRBJ2-7
V gene: TRBV3-1/TRBV3-2
CDR3 length: 15
D gene: TRBD1
clone size: NA
CDR3 DNA: TGTGCCAGCAGCCAGAGCATACAGGGGACCTACGAGCAGTACTTC
CDR3 protein: CASSQSIQGTYEQYF

J gene: TRBJ2-5
V gene: TRBV5-5
CDR3 length: 14
D gene: NA
clone size: NA
CDR3 DNA: TGTGCCAGCAGCTTGCCCGGGGACCAAGAGACCCAGTACTTC
CDR3 protein: CASSLPGDQETQYF

J gene: TRBJ1-2
V gene: TRBV5-6
CDR3 length: 15
D gene: TRBD1
clone size: many
CDR3 DNA: TGTGCCAGCAGCGTTCTGGGGCAGGGGGTTGGTGGCTACACCTTC
CDR3 protein: CASSVLGQGVGGYTF

J gene: TRBJ1-2
V gene: TRBV4-1
CDR3 length: 18
D gene: TRBD1
clone size: NA
CDR3 DNA: TGCGCCAGCAGCCAAGGCAGGGGGACAGGTATCATCTTCTATGGCTACACCTTC
CDR3 protein: CASSQGRGTGIIFYGYTF

J gene: TRBJ2-1
V gene: TRBV29-1
CDR3 length: 12
D gene: TRBD2
clone size: NA
CDR3 DNA: TGCAGCGTTGAAACTAGCGGGGTGGGTAAGGTCTTC
CDR3 protein: CSVETSGVGKVF

J gene: TRBJ2-7
V gene: TRBV29-1
CDR3 length: 13
D gene: TRBD1
clone size: once
CDR3 DNA: TGCAGCGTTGCTCGGGACAGTTCCTACGAGCAGTACTTC
CDR3 protein: CSVARDSSYEQYF

J gene: TRBJ2-7
V gene: TRBV19
CDR3 length: 19
D gene: TRBD2
clone size: NA
CDR3 DNA: TGTGCCAGTAGTATAAGGACGCTAGCGGGACGAGCACGCTCCTACAAGCAGTACTTC
CDR3 protein: CASSIRTLAGRARSYKQYF

J gene: TRBJ2-2
V gene: TRBV7-8
CDR3 length: 12
D gene: NA
clone size: NA
CDR3 DNA: TGTGCCAGCAGCTTTCTCGCCGGGGAGCTGTTTTTT
CDR3 protein: CASSFLAGELFF

J gene: TRBJ2-7
V gene: TRBV12-3/TRBV12-4
CDR3 length: 13
D gene: NA
clone size: NA
CDR3 DNA: TGTGCCAGCAGTCCTAACAGGGAAGGCGAGCAGTACTTC
CDR3 protein: CASSPNREGEQYF

J gene: TRBJ1-2
V gene: TRBV6-1
CDR3 length: 14
D gene: NA
clone size: NA
CDR3 DNA: TGTGCCAGCAGTGCCGACCGGGGGAACTATGGCTACACCTTC
CDR3 protein: CASSADRGNYGYTF

J gene: TRBJ2-7
V gene: TRBV12-5
CDR3 length: 15
D gene: TRBD1
clone size: NA
CDR3 DNA: TGTGCTAGTGGTCAGGGACAGGGGGGGTCCTACGAGCAGTACTTC
CDR3 protein: CASGQGQGGSYEQYF

J gene: TRBJ1-2
V gene: TRBV7-8
CDR3 length: 11
D gene: NA
clone size: NA
CDR3 DNA: TGTGCCAGCAGCTCAGGGATCAGCTACACCTTC
CDR3 protein: CASSSGISYTF

J gene: TRBJ2-1
V gene: TRBV24-1
CDR3 length: 15
D gene: TRBD2
clone size: NA
CDR3 DNA: TGTGCCACCAGTGGGGAGGGCGGGCTCGACAATGAGCAGTTCTTC
CDR3 protein: CATSGEGGLDNEQFF

J gene: TRBJ2-7
V gene: TRBV7-3
CDR3 length: 13
D gene: TRBD2
clone size: NA
CDR3 DNA: TGTGCCAGCAGCTTATTACCTAGCGGGGAGCAGTACTTC
CDR3 protein: CASSLLPSGEQYF

J gene: TRBJ2-3
V gene: TRBV30
CDR3 length: 14
D gene: NA
clone size: NA
CDR3 DNA: TGTGCCTGGAGTAAGGGGGGGATCTCAGATACGCAGTATTTT
CDR3 protein: CAWSKGGISDTQYF

J gene: TRBJ2-1
V gene: TRBV19
CDR3 length: 15
D gene: NA
clone size: NA
CDR3 DNA: TGTGCCAGTAGAGGGGGGGATCTAGTGTACAATGAGCAGTTCTTC
CDR3 protein: CASRGGDLVYNEQFF

J gene: TRBJ2-7
V gene: TRBV6-5
CDR3 length: 14
D gene: TRBD2
clone size: NA
CDR3 DNA: TGTGCCAGCAGCCGGACTAGCTGGGTAGTCGAGCAGTACTTC
CDR3 protein: CASSRTSWVVEQYF

J gene: TRBJ2-1
V gene: TRBV9
CDR3 length: 14
D gene: NA
clone size: NA
CDR3 DNA: TGTGCCAGCAGCGCACCTAGCTCCTACAATGAGCAGTTCTTC
CDR3 protein: CASSAPSSYNEQFF

J gene: TRBJ1-2
V gene: TRBV14
CDR3 length: 14
D gene: NA
clone size: NA
CDR3 DNA: TGTGCCAGCAGCCAAGCAAGAGGAGGGAAAGGCTACACCTTC
CDR3 protein: CASSQARGGKGYTF

J gene: TRBJ2-1
V gene: TRBV6-5
CDR3 length: 14
D gene: NA
clone size: NA
CDR3 DNA: TGTGCCAGCATACAGCTCGCTGCCTACAATGAGCAGTTCTTC
CDR3 protein: CASIQLAAYNEQFF

J gene: TRBJ1-4
V gene: TRBV7-9
CDR3 length: 15
D gene: NA
clone size: NA
CDR3 DNA: TGTGCCAGCAGCTTAGGGTCAGCCGTGGAGGAAAAACTGTTTTTT
CDR3 protein: CASSLGSAVEEKLFF

J gene: TRBJ2-1
V gene: TRBV5-1
CDR3 length: 15
D gene: TRBD1
clone size: NA
CDR3 DNA: TGCGCCAGCAGCTGGGGACAGGGGGAGTACAATGAGCAGTTCTTC
CDR3 protein: CASSWGQGEYNEQFF

J gene: TRBJ2-7
V gene: TRBV3-1/TRBV3-2
CDR3 length: 14
D gene: TRBD1
clone size: NA
CDR3 DNA: TGTGCCAGCAGCGTAGACAGGGCCCCCTACGAGCAGTACTTC
CDR3 protein: CASSVDRAPYEQYF

J gene: TRBJ2-2
V gene: TRBV10-2
CDR3 length: 15
D gene: TRBD1
clone size: NA
CDR3 DNA: TGCGCCAGCAGTTCGCTCGGACAGGGCCCCGGGGAGCTGTTTTTT
CDR3 protein: CASSSLGQGPGELFF

J gene: TRBJ1-2
V gene: TRBV3-1/TRBV3-2
CDR3 length: 12
D gene: NA
clone size: NA
CDR3 DNA: TGTGCCAGCAGCCACGGGACAAGTGGCTACACCTTC
CDR3 protein: CASSHGTSGYTF

J gene: TRBJ1-1
V gene: TRBV7-9
CDR3 length: 14
D gene: TRBD1
clone size: NA
CDR3 DNA: TGTGCCAGCAGCAGACAGGGGGCCACGAATGAAGCTTTCTTT
CDR3 protein: CASSRQGATNEAFF

J gene: TRBJ2-2
V gene: TRBV7-2
CDR3 length: 15
D gene: TRBD1
clone size: NA
CDR3 DNA: TGTGCCAGCAGCCCAGACAGGGCGAACACCGGGGAGCTGTTTTTT
CDR3 protein: CASSPDRANTGELFF

J gene: TRBJ2-7
V gene: TRBV5-1
CDR3 length: 14
D gene: TRBD2
clone size: NA
CDR3 DNA: TGCGCCAGCAGTCGCCGCAGCGGGAGTTACGAGCAGTACTTC
CDR3 protein: CASSRRSGSYEQYF

J gene: TRBJ1-2
V gene: TRBV19
CDR3 length: 14
D gene: NA
clone size: NA
CDR3 DNA: TGTGCCAGTACCCTTGGAGGGTTTGGGAATGGCTACACCTTC
CDR3 protein: CASTLGGFGNGYTF

J gene: TRBJ2-7
V gene: TRBV28
CDR3 length: 13
D gene: TRBD1
clone size: NA
CDR3 DNA: TGTGCCAGTTTCCAGGCAGGGGGCGGCGAGCAGTACTTC
CDR3 protein: CASFQAGGGEQYF

J gene: TRBJ2-3
V gene: TRBV27
CDR3 length: 16
D gene: TRBD2
clone size: NA
CDR3 DNA: TGTGCCAGCAGTTGGGTCGGGAGGCCCAGCACAGATACGCAGTATTTT
CDR3 protein: CASSWVGRPSTDTQYF

J gene: TRBJ2-1
V gene: TRBV11-3
CDR3 length: 12
D gene: NA
clone size: once
CDR3 DNA: TGTGCCAGCAGAATAACTAGCAATGAGCAGTTCTTC
CDR3 protein: CASRITSNEQFF

J gene: TRBJ1-3
V gene: TRBV5-1
CDR3 length: 16
D gene: NA
clone size: NA
CDR3 DNA: TGCGCCAGCAGCTTGGCCGGGCAGGGGTCTGGAAACACCATATATTTT
CDR3 protein: CASSLAGQGSGNTIYF

J gene: TRBJ2-3
V gene: TRBV7-2
CDR3 length: 17
D gene: TRBD2
clone size: NA
CDR3 DNA: TGTGCCAGCAGCCGTAAGCGGGAGGGCGGAGGTGCAGATACGCAGTATTTT
CDR3 protein: CASSRKREGGGADTQYF

J gene: TRBJ2-3
V gene: TRBV28
CDR3 length: 13
D gene: TRBD2
clone size: NA
CDR3 DNA: TGTGCCAGCACCCTAGCGGGAGTAGATACGCAGTATTTT
CDR3 protein: CASTLAGVDTQYF

J gene: TRBJ2-3
V gene: TRBV5-1
CDR3 length: 17
D gene: TRBD2
clone size: NA
CDR3 DNA: TGCGCCAGCAAGCACGGACTAGCGGGGGCTCGCACAGATACGCAGTATTTT
CDR3 protein: CASKHGLAGARTDTQYF

J gene: TRBJ2-5
V gene: TRBV5-1
CDR3 length: 14
D gene: TRBD1
clone size: NA
CDR3 DNA: TGCGCCAGCAGCCCGGGGACAGGGGAAGAGACCCAGTACTTC
CDR3 protein: CASSPGTGEETQYF

J gene: TRBJ1-1
V gene: TRBV19
CDR3 length: 13
D gene: NA
clone size: few
CDR3 DNA: TGTGCCAGTAGTATACAGGGAAACACTGAAGCTTTCTTT
CDR3 protein: CASSIQGNTEAFF

J gene: TRBJ1-1
V gene: TRBV7-6
CDR3 length: 15
D gene: NA
clone size: NA
CDR3 DNA: TGTGCCAGCAGCCCAACAATACGGGGGGGGACTGAAGCTTTCTTT
CDR3 protein: CASSPTIRGGTEAFF

J gene: TRBJ1-2
V gene: TRBV6-5
CDR3 length: 13
D gene: NA
clone size: few
CDR3 DNA: TGTGCCAGCAGTACCAACCAGGGTGGTGGCTACACCTTC
CDR3 protein: CASSTNQGGGYTF